This T cell receptor beta chain was obtained from a study of blood T cell repertoires in COVID-19. About the research overall: Sample material is recorded as cDNA or gDNA derived from T cells, B-cell-depleted T cells, or PBMCs.

The V gene's germline CDR1 is LGHDT and CDR2 YNNKEL (reference sequence). After removal of 4 bases from V and 2 bases from J, the junction contained 4 bases not matched to a gene. The CDR3 consists of 15 residues. Seattle researchers signed up patients amid active infection and tracked them longitudinally. In the authors' workflow: Amplification from reference gene primers served as the basis for estimated nucleated cell counts. The data were produced by immunoSEQ multiplex PCR, yet TCRdb's version contains in-frame clones alone and is incomplete. V and J calls and clone size come straight from that table; D and trimming were deduced from the DNA. Among about 160,000 clones listed, about four fifths were seen once.

The sample taken for sequencing was peripheral blood. The sequence derives from a woman in her sixties or seventies with COVID-19, enrolled during active disease. This chain connects TRBV3-1 (or the pseudogene TRBV3-2) to TRBJ1-3, with 8 nucleotides matching TRBD1. The CDR3 reads CASSPDREPGNTIYF. CDR3 in DNA: TGTGCCAGCAGCCCGGACAGGGAGCCTGGAAACACCATATATTTT.